In its sample, the clone carrying this T cell receptor (beta chain) was seen many times. Two-round multiplex PCR amplified TCR beta CDR3 from genomic DNA. Gene-specific primers for each TRBV and TRBJ gene drove first-round PCR. MiXCR was run by TCRdb on the multiplex PCR reads, yielding one entry per CDR3 protein. The sample lists roughly 14,000 distinct CDR3 sequences, roughly 31% occurring once. This sample was included in a study of prognosis after radiotherapy for stage I lung cancer. Study-level background: Patients with tumors diagnosed as squamous cell carcinoma numbered more than 5, and those with adenocarcinoma twelve.

V shed 3 bases, J shed 5 bases, and the junction held 8 bases outside the gene matches. The CDR3 has 15 amino acids. From germline, CDR1 is DFQATT and CDR2 SNEGSKA (reference sequence). J is TRBJ2-5 and V is TRBV20-1; TRBD1 matches at 11 bases. The sample was PBMCs, taken before or after stereotactic body radiation therapy (not recorded which). This TCR was recovered from a donor at least 50 years old with non-small cell lung cancer. Here the CDR3 reads CSASRSGTGGETQYF. CDR3 nucleotides: TGCAGTGCTAGTAGGTCCGGGACAGGGGGTGAGACCCAGTACTTC.